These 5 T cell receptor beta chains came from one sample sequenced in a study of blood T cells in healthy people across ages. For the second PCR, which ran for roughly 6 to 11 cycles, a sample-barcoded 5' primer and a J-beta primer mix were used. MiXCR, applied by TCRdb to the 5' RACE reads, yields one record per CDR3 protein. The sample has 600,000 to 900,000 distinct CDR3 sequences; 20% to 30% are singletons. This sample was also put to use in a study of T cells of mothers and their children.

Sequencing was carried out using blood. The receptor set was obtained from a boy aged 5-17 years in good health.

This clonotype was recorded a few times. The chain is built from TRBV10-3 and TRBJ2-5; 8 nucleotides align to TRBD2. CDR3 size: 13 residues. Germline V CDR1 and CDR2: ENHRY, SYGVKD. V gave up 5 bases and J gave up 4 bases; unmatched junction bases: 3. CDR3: CAISRGGPETQYF. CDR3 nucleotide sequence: TGTGCCATCAGTCGGGGGGGCCCAGAGACCCAGTACTTC.

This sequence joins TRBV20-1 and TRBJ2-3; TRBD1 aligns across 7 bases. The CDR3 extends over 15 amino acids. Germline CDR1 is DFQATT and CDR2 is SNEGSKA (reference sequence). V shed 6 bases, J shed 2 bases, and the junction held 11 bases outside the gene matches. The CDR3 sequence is CSARDSREPTDTQYF. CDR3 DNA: TGCAGTGCCAGGGACAGTCGGGAACCCACAGATACGCAGTATTTT.

In DNA form, the CDR3 reads TGTGCCAGCAGCCAAGAAAGCCGCCTGCAGTACTTC. It encodes CASSQESRLQYF. V and J are TRBV3-1 and TRBJ2-5; D gene ambiguous. The CDR3 consists of 12 residues. CDR1 and CDR2 from the germline V gene are LGHDT and YNNKEL (reference sequence). The V end lost 0 bases, the J end lost 11 bases, and 10 bases lay between the germline ends.

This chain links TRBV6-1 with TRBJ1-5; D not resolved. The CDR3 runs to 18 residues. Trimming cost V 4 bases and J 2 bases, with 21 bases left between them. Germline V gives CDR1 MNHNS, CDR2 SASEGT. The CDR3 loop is CASSGIIVAPPGNQPQHF. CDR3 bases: TGTGCCAGCAGTGGAATTATAGTTGCCCCTCCTGGCAATCAGCCCCAGCATTTT.

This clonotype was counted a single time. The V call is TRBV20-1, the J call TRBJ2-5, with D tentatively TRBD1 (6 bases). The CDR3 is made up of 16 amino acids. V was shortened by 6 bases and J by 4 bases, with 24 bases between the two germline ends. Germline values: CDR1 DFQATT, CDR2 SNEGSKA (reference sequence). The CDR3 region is CSASAQGPSLLETQYF. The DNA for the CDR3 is TGCAGTGCCAGCGCACAGGGCCCGAGCCTTCTAGAGACCCAGTACTTC.